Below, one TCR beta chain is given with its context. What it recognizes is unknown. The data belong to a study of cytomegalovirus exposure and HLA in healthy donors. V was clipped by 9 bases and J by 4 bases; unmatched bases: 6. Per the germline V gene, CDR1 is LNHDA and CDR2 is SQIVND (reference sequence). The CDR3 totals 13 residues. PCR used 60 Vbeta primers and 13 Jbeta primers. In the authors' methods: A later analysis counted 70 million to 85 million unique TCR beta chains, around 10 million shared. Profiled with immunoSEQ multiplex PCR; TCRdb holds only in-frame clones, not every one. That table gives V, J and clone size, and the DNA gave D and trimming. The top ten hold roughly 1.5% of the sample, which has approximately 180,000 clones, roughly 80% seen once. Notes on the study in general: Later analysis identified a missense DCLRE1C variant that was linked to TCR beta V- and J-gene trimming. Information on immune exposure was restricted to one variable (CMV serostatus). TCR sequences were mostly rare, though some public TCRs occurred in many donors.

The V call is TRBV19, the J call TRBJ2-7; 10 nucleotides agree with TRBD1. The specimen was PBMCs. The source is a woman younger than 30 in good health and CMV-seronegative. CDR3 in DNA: TGTGCCAGCGGACCGGGACAGGGGTACGAGCAGTACGTC. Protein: CASGPGQGYEQYV.